This TCR beta chain was recovered during a study of Graves' ophthalmopathy and Graves' hyperthyroidism. The junction had 8 bases not matched to a gene; V was cut back by 3 bases and J by 6 bases. The CDR3 is made up of 15 amino acids. Germline V gene sequence: CDR1 MGHDK, CDR2 SYGVNS. At least ten counts were recorded for this clonotype. RNA transcripts provided the template for amplifying TCR beta CDR3 regions. Scientists carried out first-round RT-PCR using HTBI primers and then a second-round multiplex PCR. From the multiplex PCR reads, TCRdb called clonotypes with MiXCR, one entry per CDR3 protein. The data show some 250,000 distinct CDR3 sequences, 45% to 55% seen once.

This TCR was recovered from an adult man with Graves' ophthalmopathy. The chain has TRBV25-1 and TRBJ2-7; 10 bases fit TRBD1. Sequenced input: peripheral blood. The CDR3 DNA reads TGTGCCAGCAGTGACCCAAGGACAGGGGGAACCGAGCAGTACTTC. It specifies CASSDPRTGGTEQYF.